Sequencing of this T cell receptor beta chain was carried out in a study of shared clonotypes between healthy human individuals. The study drew all its donors from Caucasian adults living in Nashville, Tennessee. From CD4+ cells came CD45RA+ naive and CD45RA-negative memory subsets. CDR1 and CDR2 from the germline V gene are KGHSH and LQKENI. This CDR3 is 12 amino acids long. The germline V and J ends were trimmed by 3 bases and 5 bases, with 7 bases remaining between them. General study findings and limits: The expectation was that sequencing depth would affect clonotype sharing among donors.

Some clones are missing from TCRdb's copy, which holds only in-frame ones; the method was immunoSEQ multiplex PCR. The sample includes around 2.5 million clones, 93% seen only once; the top ten take approximately 0.35%. This clone was recorded once. The target antigen is unknown. The same CDR3 arises from other DNA sequences in this sample as well. This rearrangement joins TRBV18 to TRBJ2-5; D is unclear. Sequencing was performed on naive CD4+ T cells from PBMCs. This sample's subset: CD45RA+ positively selected. The receptor comes from a man aged 18 to 29 in good health. Some clones in this sample may be carry-over from other donors' samples. The CDR3 DNA sequence: TGTGCCAGCTCACCGGCGCGGGAGACCCAGTACTTC. This gives the protein CASSPARETQYF.